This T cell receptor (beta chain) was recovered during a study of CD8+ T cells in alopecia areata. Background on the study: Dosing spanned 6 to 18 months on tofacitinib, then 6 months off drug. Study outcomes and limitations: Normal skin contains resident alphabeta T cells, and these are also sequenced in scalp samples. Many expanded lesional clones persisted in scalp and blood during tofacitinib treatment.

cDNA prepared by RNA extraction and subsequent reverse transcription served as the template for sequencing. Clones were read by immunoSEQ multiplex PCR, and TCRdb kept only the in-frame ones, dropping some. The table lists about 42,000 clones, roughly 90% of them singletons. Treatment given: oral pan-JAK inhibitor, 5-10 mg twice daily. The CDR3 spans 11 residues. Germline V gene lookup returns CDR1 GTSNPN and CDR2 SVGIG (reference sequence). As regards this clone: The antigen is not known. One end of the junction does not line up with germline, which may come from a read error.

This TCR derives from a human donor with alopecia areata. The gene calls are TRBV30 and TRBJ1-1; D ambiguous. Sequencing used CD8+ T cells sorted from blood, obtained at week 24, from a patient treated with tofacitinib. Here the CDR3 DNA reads TGTGCCTGGACGGGATGGACTGGAGCTTTCTTT. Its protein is CAWTGWTGAFF.